This T cell receptor beta chain was recovered during a study of blood T cell repertoires in COVID-19. Study background: Whether acute or convalescent, the COVID-19 samples came from the United States, Italy and Spain. T cells, B-cell-depleted T cells, or PBMCs provided the cDNA or gDNA that served as material.

In the original analysis: Nucleated cell counts were estimated from reference gene primer amplification. Profiling relied on immunoSEQ multiplex PCR, and the TCRdb table lists in-frame clones only, not all of them. Clonal size and the V and J genes are those of that table, whereas D and trimming came from the DNA. The data hold some 93,000 clones, with approximately 83% observed a single time. This clone appeared once. The receptor comes from a man aged 60 to 75 with acute or convalescent COVID-19. The sequenced material came from peripheral blood.

CDR3 in DNA: TGTGCCAGCAGGGCGGGACAGGACTACGAGCAGTACTTC. Translation gives CASRAGQDYEQYF. The chain carries TRBV2 and TRBJ2-7; TRBD1 matches at 8 bases. V gave up 6 bases and J gave up 3 bases; unmatched junction bases: 4. There are 13 residues in the CDR3. Germline values: CDR1 SNHLY, CDR2 FYNNEI.